This record concerns one TCR beta chain sequence. Its matching antigen is unknown. The CDR3 consists of 14 residues. Trimming took 4 bases from V and 6 from J, leaving 15 bases between them. In germline, CDR1 is ENHRY, CDR2 SYGVKD. The definition of stable Graves' hyperthyroidism was no ophthalmopathy progression within 18 months. Researchers barred patients who had uncontrolled infection, other autoimmune disease, pregnancy or lactation. The sample belongs to a study of T cells in Graves' hyperthyroidism and ophthalmopathy. Study-level results: A model using 13 V-J features told ophthalmopathy apart from stable hyperthyroidism.

Authors of the study amplified TCR beta CDR3 regions from RNA transcripts. Primed by the HTBI set, a first-round RT-PCR was run on the TCR CDR3. Each CDR3 protein gets one entry after TCRdb re-called the multiplex PCR reads with MiXCR. Of almost 600,000 distinct CDR3 sequences in the sample, around 46% are singletons; the top ten hold about 8.3%. The chain employs TRBV10-3 and TRBJ1-1, with a possible D match to TRBD1 (6 bases). Sequencing was carried out using peripheral blood or thyroid tissue (not recorded which). The receptor was isolated from a woman aged 18-29 years with Graves' hyperthyroidism. CDR3 DNA: TGTGCCATCAGTGTGAACAGGGAGGGAGCTGAAGCTTTCTTT. This encodes CAISVNREGAEAFF.